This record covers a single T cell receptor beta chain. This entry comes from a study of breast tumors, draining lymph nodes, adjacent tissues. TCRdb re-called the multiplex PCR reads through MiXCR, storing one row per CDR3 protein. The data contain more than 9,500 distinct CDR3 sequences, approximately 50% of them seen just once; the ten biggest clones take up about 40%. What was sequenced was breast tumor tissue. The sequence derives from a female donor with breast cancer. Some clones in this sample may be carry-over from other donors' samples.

This CDR3 is CASSIAGGSGEQFF. In DNA, the CDR3 is TGTGCCAGCAGCATAGCGGGAGGAAGTGGTGAGCAGTTCTTC. This chain links TRBV12-3 or TRBV12-4 with TRBJ2-1, with 10 bases aligning to TRBD2. V gave up 6 bases and J gave up 9 bases; unmatched junction bases: 8. The CDR3 sequence is 14 residues long.